This T cell receptor beta chain was sequenced for a study of blood T cells in healthy people across ages. Findings of the study overall: Bulk PBMC profiling left naive and antigen-experienced comparisons inconclusive.

The CDR3 is 14 amino acids. The junction had 5 bases not matched to a gene; V was cut back by 3 bases and J by 6 bases. Germline CDR1 is WNHNN and CDR2 is SYGVQD (reference sequence). A second PCR, run for roughly 7 to 12 cycles, used a sample-barcoded 5' primer plus a J-beta primer mix. Template switching added a 12-random-nucleotide identifier to every cDNA molecule. TCRdb itself ran the 5' RACE reads through MiXCR, one entry per CDR3 protein. The repertoire has approximately 600,000 distinct CDR3 sequences, 58% of them found once; the top ten carry approximately 37%. For this clonotype: The target antigen is unknown.

The chain carries TRBV10-1 and TRBJ2-1; 7 bases agree with TRBD1. The material sequenced was blood. The clonotype originates from a man aged 55 to 69 in good health. The CDR3 loop reads CASSDPTGINEQFF. The CDR3, as DNA: TGCGCCAGCAGTGACCCGACAGGGATCAATGAGCAGTTCTTC.